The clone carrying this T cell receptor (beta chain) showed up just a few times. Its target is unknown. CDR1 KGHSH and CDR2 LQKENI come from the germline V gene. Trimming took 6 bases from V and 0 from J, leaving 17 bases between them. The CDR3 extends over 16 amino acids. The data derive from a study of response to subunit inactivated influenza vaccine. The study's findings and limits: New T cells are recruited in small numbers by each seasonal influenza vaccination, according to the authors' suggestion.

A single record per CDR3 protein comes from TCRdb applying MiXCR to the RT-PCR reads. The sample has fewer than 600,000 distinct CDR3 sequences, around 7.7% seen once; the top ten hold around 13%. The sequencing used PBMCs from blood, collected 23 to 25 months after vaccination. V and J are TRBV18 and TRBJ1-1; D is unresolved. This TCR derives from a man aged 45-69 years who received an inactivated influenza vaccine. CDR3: CASSLTQLGVNTEAFF. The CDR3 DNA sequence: TGTGCCAGCTCTCTTACCCAGTTAGGCGTGAACACTGAAGCTTTCTTT.